These T cell receptor beta chains were read from a single sample in a study of T-cell reconstitution after alpha-beta-depleted transplantation in children. Each CDR3 protein is one row after TCRdb ran MiXCR on the PCR reads. This sample has about 870,000 distinct CDR3 sequences, with less than 20% found just once. The material sequenced was PBMCs, mostly from graft donor cells, taken 360 days after TCRalphabeta/CD19-depleted stem cell transplant. These receptors originate from a male patient under 18 who had a stem cell transplant for acute lymphoblastic leukemia, so the T cells may come from the graft donor. Each CDR3 is given with its conserved first and last residue. D genes are given only for firm matches. The size of a clone is reported for some rows only, either as once, few or many, or as a class for expanded clones.

>-|-|TRBV7-2|TRBJ2-7
CASSPPWADYEQYF
TGTGCCAGCAGCCCTCCGTGGGCGGACTACGAGCAGTACTTC
>-|TRBD1|TRBV5-6|TRBJ1-1
CASSSPGGLVTEAFF
TGTGCCAGCAGCTCACCAGGGGGCTTGGTGACTGAAGCTTTCTTT
>-|-|TRBV11-2|TRBJ2-3
CASSFVLALDTQYF
TGTGCCAGCAGCTTCGTACTAGCCCTAGATACGCAGTATTTT
>few|-|TRBV7-2|TRBJ1-6
CASSSWGRDSPLHF
TGTGCCAGCAGCTCGTGGGGAAGGGATTCACCCCTCCACTTT
>-|-|TRBV18|TRBJ2-7
CASSPVGRNYEQYF
TGTGCCAGCTCACCGGTGGGCCGGAACTACGAGCAGTACTTC
>few|TRBD2|TRBV20-1|TRBJ2-1
CSAPKGLAAYNEQFF
TGCAGTGCGCCGAAGGGACTAGCCGCTTACAATGAGCAGTTCTTC
>many|-|TRBV12-3/TRBV12-4|TRBJ2-7
CASSTRSSESYEQYF
TGTGCCAGCAGTACCCGTTCTAGCGAGTCCTACGAGCAGTACTTC
>-|-|TRBV4-2|TRBJ2-7
CASSQDGWHEQYF
TGTGCCAGCAGCCAAGACGGGTGGCACGAGCAGTACTTC
>many|-|TRBV29-1|TRBJ2-1
CSVAEQLFYNEQFF
TGCAGCGTTGCTGAGCAGCTATTCTACAATGAGCAGTTCTTC
>many|-|TRBV19|TRBJ1-5
CASRRGDSNQPQHF
TGTGCCAGTAGGAGGGGGGATAGCAATCAGCCCCAGCATTTT
>-|-|TRBV18|TRBJ2-1
CASSPTSFGDEQFF
TGTGCCAGCTCACCAACTTCTTTCGGGGATGAGCAGTTCTTC
>many|-|TRBV29-1|TRBJ2-5
CSVEGILTQETQYF
TGCAGCGTTGAAGGGATCCTGACCCAAGAGACCCAGTACTTC
>-|-|TRBV10-3|TRBJ2-3
CAISMLGQATDTQYF
TGTGCCATCAGTATGCTGGGGCAGGCCACAGATACGCAGTATTTT
>many|-|TRBV28|TRBJ2-7
CASSLRAASSYEQYF
TGTGCCAGCAGTTTACGTGCGGCGAGCTCCTACGAGCAGTACTTC
>few|TRBD2|TRBV9|TRBJ2-7
CASSVATGGLAGDNEQYF
TGTGCCAGCAGCGTAGCTACAGGGGGACTAGCGGGAGATAACGAGCAGTACTTC
>-|TRBD1|TRBV5-1|TRBJ2-7
CASSLGTVPFYEQYF
TGCGCCAGCAGCCTAGGGACAGTTCCTTTTTACGAGCAGTACTTC
>few|-|TRBV5-1|TRBJ1-1
CASSLRTGVPEAFF
TGCGCCAGCAGCTTGAGAACCGGGGTCCCTGAAGCTTTCTTT
>-|TRBD1|TRBV7-9|TRBJ1-6
CASSLTGVISYNSPLHF
TGTGCCAGCAGCTTAACAGGGGTGATCTCCTATAATTCACCCCTCCACTTT
>-|-|TRBV12-3/TRBV12-4|TRBJ2-3
CASCPEGGPTPSTDTQYF
TGTGCCAGCTGTCCTGAGGGGGGGCCCACCCCTAGCACAGATACGCAGTATTTT
>few|-|TRBV7-3|TRBJ2-1
CASSLTRVDDEQFF
TGTGCCAGCAGCTTAACCCGGGTAGACGATGAGCAGTTCTTC
>few|-|TRBV7-9|TRBJ1-3
CASSLGRTDSGNTIYF
TGTGCCAGCAGCTTAGGGAGGACAGACTCTGGAAACACCATATATTTT
>few|TRBD1|TRBV5-1|TRBJ2-5
CASSQMTGRETQYF
TGCGCCAGCAGTCAAATGACAGGGAGAGAGACCCAGTACTTC
>few|-|TRBV10-3|TRBJ1-3
CAIRAGGNTIYF
TGTGCCATCAGGGCAGGAGGAAACACCATATATTTT
>few|TRBD2|TRBV7-6|TRBJ2-1
CASSRLAGGVGNEQFF
TGTGCCAGCAGCCGACTAGCGGGAGGGGTGGGCAATGAGCAGTTCTTC
>many|TRBD2|TRBV27|TRBJ2-7
CASSRSGTSVYEQYF
TGTGCCAGCAGCCGAAGTGGGACTAGCGTTTACGAGCAGTACTTC
>-|-|TRBV7-9|TRBJ1-2
CASQGNYGYTF
TGTGCCAGCCAGGGGAACTATGGCTACACCTTC
>few|TRBD2|TRBV7-8|TRBJ2-1
CASSSRLAGGPRQFF
TGTGCCAGCAGCTCACGACTAGCGGGAGGGCCGAGGCAGTTCTTC
>-|-|TRBV5-1|TRBJ1-1
CASSSGHRRNTEAFF
TGCGCCAGCAGCTCGGGACACCGCCGCAACACTGAAGCTTTCTTT
>-|-|TRBV20-1|TRBJ2-7
CSAVYLVKSYEQYF
TGCAGTGCCGTATACTTAGTCAAATCCTACGAGCAGTACTTC
>-|TRBD1|TRBV11-2|TRBJ2-5
CASSSGGWETPYQETQYF
TGTGCCAGCAGCTCAGGGGGTTGGGAGACACCCTACCAAGAGACCCAGTACTTC
>-|TRBD1|TRBV9|TRBJ2-2
CASSVTDRVGTGELFF
TGTGCCAGCAGCGTTACCGACAGGGTGGGCACCGGGGAGCTGTTTTTT
>-|TRBD1|TRBV7-7|TRBJ2-1
CASSLLDRGTEQFF
TGTGCCAGCAGCTTATTGGACAGGGGCACTGAGCAGTTCTTC
>many|-|TRBV4-3|TRBJ2-3
CASSQDIDRRRRTHDTQYF
TGCGCCAGCAGCCAAGATATAGACCGCCGCAGGAGGACCCACGATACGCAGTATTTT
>many|-|TRBV5-1|TRBJ2-3
CASSLEDSTDTQYF
TGTGCCAGCAGCTTAGAGGACAGCACAGATACGCAGTATTTT
>few|-|TRBV5-1|TRBJ2-6
CASSEGGHLASSGANVLTF
TGCGCCAGCAGCGAGGGTGGACACCTGGCGAGCTCTGGGGCCAACGTCCTGACTTTC
>-|TRBD1|TRBV29-1|TRBJ2-7
CSVGMRQGHYEQYF
TGCAGCGTTGGGATGAGACAGGGCCACTACGAGCAGTACTTC
>few|-|TRBV2|TRBJ2-1
CASSERRDSYNEQFF
TGTGCCAGCAGTGAAAGGCGGGACTCCTACAATGAGCAGTTCTTC
>many|TRBD2|TRBV29-1|TRBJ2-7
CSVEPLPGTSEHEQYF
TGCAGCGTTGAACCCCTCCCGGGGACTAGCGAGCACGAGCAGTACTTC
>many|-|TRBV20-1|TRBJ2-3
CSARDRRGGTQYF
TGCAGTGCTAGAGATCGGAGGGGGGGTACGCAGTATTTT
>few|-|TRBV5-1|TRBJ1-2
CASSLPTGSNYGYTF
TGCGCCAGCAGCTTGCCAACAGGCAGTAACTATGGCTACACCTTC
>-|-|TRBV29-1|TRBJ2-1
CSVEDQDGTPLSYNEQFF
TGCAGCGTTGAAGATCAGGATGGGACACCTCTCTCCTACAATGAGCAGTTCTTC
>-|TRBD2|TRBV7-9|TRBJ2-1
CASSSQREGYNEQFF
TGTGCCAGCAGCTCCCAGCGGGAGGGCTACAATGAGCAGTTCTTC
>few|-|TRBV7-8|TRBJ2-6
CASSFNAAFFLSGANVLTF
TGTGCCAGCAGCTTCAATGCGGCGTTCTTTCTTTCTGGGGCCAACGTCCTGACTTTC
>-|TRBD2|TRBV5-1|TRBJ2-1
CASSLWGAGGPSSYNEQFF
TGCGCCAGCAGCTTGTGGGGGGCGGGAGGGCCGAGCTCCTACAATGAGCAGTTCTTC
>many|TRBD2|TRBV4-2|TRBJ2-2
CASSQDLGGGNTGELFF
TGTGCCAGCAGCCAAGATCTTGGGGGGGGGAACACCGGGGAGCTGTTTTTT
>-|-|TRBV18|TRBJ1-5
CASSPGGGNNQPQHF
TGTGCCAGCTCACCGGGCGGGGGAAACAATCAGCCCCAGCATTTT
>many|TRBD1|TRBV5-1|TRBJ2-3
CASRGTGFSDTQYF
TGCGCCAGCAGAGGGACAGGTTTTTCGGATACGCAGTATTTT
>few|TRBD1|TRBV10-3|TRBJ2-3
CAISESGPGQAFTDTQYF
TGTGCCATCAGTGAGTCGGGTCCGGGACAGGCCTTCACAGATACGCAGTATTTT
>-|-|TRBV6-1|TRBJ2-7
CASSRSQGRPYEQYF
TGTGCCAGCAGTCGCAGCCAGGGGAGGCCCTACGAGCAGTACTTC
>-|TRBD1|TRBV4-1|TRBJ1-2
CASSQDQGVYGYTF
TGCGCCAGCAGCCAAGATCAGGGGGTCTATGGCTACACCTTC
>few|-|TRBV3-1|TRBJ2-2
CASSQVGGTNTGELFF
TGTGCCAGCAGCCAAGTTGGGGGGACTAACACCGGGGAGCTGTTTTTT
>few|-|TRBV24-1|TRBJ2-1
CATSDLTAGSYNEQFF
TGTGCCACCAGTGATTTGACCGCGGGCTCCTACAATGAGCAGTTCTTC
>few|-|TRBV7-6|TRBJ1-5
CASSLADYQPQHF
TGTGCCAGCAGCTTAGCCGATTATCAGCCCCAGCATTTT
>few|TRBD2|TRBV20-1|TRBJ2-7
CSARGTRRVYEQYF
TGCAGTGCTAGAGGGACTAGACGAGTCTACGAGCAGTACTTC
>many|-|TRBV29-1|TRBJ1-3
CSVVVRGYGNTIYF
TGCAGCGTTGTCGTCAGGGGATATGGAAACACCATATATTTT
>few|TRBD2|TRBV18|TRBJ2-4
CASSPALAGVANIQYF
TGTGCCAGCTCACCAGCACTAGCGGGAGTGGCAAACATTCAGTACTTC
>few|TRBD2|TRBV5-1|TRBJ2-2
CASSLRGGPGELFF
TGCGCCAGCAGCCTCCGGGGGGGGCCCGGGGAGCTGTTTTTT